The source of this T cell receptor beta chain is a study of spatial heterogeneity in lung cancer. About the research overall: Unique TCR and UMI combinations averaged more than ten appearances each in raw reads. Study-wide results and limits: Tumor T-cell coverage was an estimated 7% or so for alpha and around 13% for beta chains. Within tumors, counts of expanded alpha and beta TCRs tracked tumor mutation counts.

This clonotype was detected ten times or more. Its cognate antigen is unknown. The library was prepared for alpha chains; this beta chain is a stray read, so its frequency means little. The CDR3 totals 14 residues. CDR1 is MDHEN, CDR2 SYDVKM, per germline. Trimming cost V 3 bases and J 7 bases; bases outside gene matches: 4. This sample's time point: sample taken at primary tumor resection. Donation came from some 72 patients with untreated early-stage non-small cell lung cancer. Whole RNA was taken from tumor, nontumor lung or frozen PBMC; it was then sequenced unsorted. MiXCR, run by TCRdb on the 5' RACE reads, gives a single entry per CDR3 protein. The sample lists 4,800 or so distinct CDR3 sequences; roughly an eighth were seen once.

The sample consisted of lung tumor tissue, taken at surgery. The TCR originated in a male donor with early-stage non-small cell lung cancer. This chain links TRBV28 with TRBJ2-4, with 9 bases identical to TRBD1. CDR3 bases: TGTGCCAGCAGTTTTACAGGGGGCGGGAACATTCAGTACTTC. Its translation is CASSFTGGGNIQYF.